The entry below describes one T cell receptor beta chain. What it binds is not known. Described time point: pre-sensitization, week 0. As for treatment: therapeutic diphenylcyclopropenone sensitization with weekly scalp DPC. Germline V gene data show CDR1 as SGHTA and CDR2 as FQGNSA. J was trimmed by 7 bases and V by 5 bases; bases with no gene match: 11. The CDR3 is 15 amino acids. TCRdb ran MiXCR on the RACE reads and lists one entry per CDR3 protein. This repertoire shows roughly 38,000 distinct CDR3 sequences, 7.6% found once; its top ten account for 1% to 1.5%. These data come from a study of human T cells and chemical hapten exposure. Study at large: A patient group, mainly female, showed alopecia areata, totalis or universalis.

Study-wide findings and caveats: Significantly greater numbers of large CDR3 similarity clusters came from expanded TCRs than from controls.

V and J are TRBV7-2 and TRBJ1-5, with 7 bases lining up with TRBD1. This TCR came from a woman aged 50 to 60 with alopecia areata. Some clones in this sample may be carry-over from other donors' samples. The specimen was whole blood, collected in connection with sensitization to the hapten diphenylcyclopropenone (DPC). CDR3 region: CASSNDRVISQPQHF. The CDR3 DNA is TGTGCCAGCAGCAATGACAGGGTCATCAGCCAGCCCCAGCATTTT.